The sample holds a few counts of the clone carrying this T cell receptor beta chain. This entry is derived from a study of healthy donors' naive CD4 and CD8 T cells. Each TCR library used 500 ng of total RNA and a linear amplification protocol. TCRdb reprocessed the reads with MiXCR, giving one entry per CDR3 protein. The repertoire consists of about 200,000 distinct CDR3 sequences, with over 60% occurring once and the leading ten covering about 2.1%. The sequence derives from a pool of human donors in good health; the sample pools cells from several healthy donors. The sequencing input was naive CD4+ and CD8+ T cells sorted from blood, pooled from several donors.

DNA of the CDR3: TGCAGCGTCACGTCCGGGACAAGGCAAGATACGCAGTATTTT. This encodes CSVTSGTRQDTQYF. The chain uses TRBV29-1 and TRBJ2-3; D perhaps matches TRBD1 (6 bases). The germline gives CDR1 SQVTM, CDR2 ANQGSEA. Trimming took 6 bases from V and 5 from J, leaving 18 bases between them. The CDR3 sequence is 14 residues long.